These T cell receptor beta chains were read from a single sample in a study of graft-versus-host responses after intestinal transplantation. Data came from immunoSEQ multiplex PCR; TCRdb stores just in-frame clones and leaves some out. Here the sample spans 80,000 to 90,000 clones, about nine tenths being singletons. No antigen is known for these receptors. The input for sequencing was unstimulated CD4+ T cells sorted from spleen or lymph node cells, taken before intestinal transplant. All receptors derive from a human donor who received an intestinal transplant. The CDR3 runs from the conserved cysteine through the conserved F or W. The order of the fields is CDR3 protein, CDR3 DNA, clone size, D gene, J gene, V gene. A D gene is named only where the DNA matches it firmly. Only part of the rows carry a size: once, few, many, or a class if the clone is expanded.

CDR3 protein: CASSVADYGYTF; CDR3 DNA: TGTGCCAGTAGTGTTGCAGACTATGGCTACACCTTC; clone size: -; D gene: -; J gene: TRBJ1-2; V gene: TRBV19
CDR3 protein: CASRYSQQETQYF; CDR3 DNA: TGCGCCAGCAGGTACAGCCAGCAAGAGACCCAGTACTTC; clone size: -; D gene: -; J gene: TRBJ2-5; V gene: TRBV5-1
CDR3 protein: CASRRGSGNTIYF; CDR3 DNA: TGTGCCAGCAGGCGGGGTTCAGGAAACACCATATATTTT; clone size: -; D gene: -; J gene: TRBJ1-3; V gene: TRBV28
CDR3 protein: CASTSGTGFNYGYTF; CDR3 DNA: TGTGCCAGCACGTCCGGGACAGGGTTTAACTATGGCTACACCTTC; clone size: -; D gene: TRBD1; J gene: TRBJ1-2; V gene: TRBV28
CDR3 protein: CASKGSTDTQYF; CDR3 DNA: TGTGCCAGCAAGGGGTCGACAGATACGCAGTATTTT; clone size: -; D gene: -; J gene: TRBJ2-3; V gene: TRBV6-1
CDR3 protein: CASSLGPGQNSPLHF; CDR3 DNA: TGCGCCAGCAGCTTGGGTCCAGGGCAAAATTCACCCCTCCACTTT; clone size: -; D gene: -; J gene: TRBJ1-6; V gene: TRBV5-1
CDR3 protein: CASSRQLGETQYF; CDR3 DNA: TGCGCCAGCAGCCGACAGTTGGGGGAGACCCAGTACTTC; clone size: -; D gene: -; J gene: TRBJ2-5; V gene: TRBV5-1
CDR3 protein: CASSPGGGGGPQHF; CDR3 DNA: TGTGCCAGCAGCCCCGGGGGGGGTGGTGGGCCCCAGCATTTT; clone size: -; D gene: -; J gene: TRBJ1-5; V gene: TRBV7-9
CDR3 protein: CASRLFEAFF; CDR3 DNA: TGTGCCAGCAGACTATTTGAAGCTTTCTTT; clone size: -; D gene: -; J gene: TRBJ1-1; V gene: TRBV6-4
CDR3 protein: CATRDRGRTDTQYF; CDR3 DNA: TGTGCCACTAGGGACAGGGGGCGCACAGATACGCAGTATTTT; clone size: -; D gene: TRBD1; J gene: TRBJ2-3; V gene: TRBV6-1
CDR3 protein: CSVPAGPGQGVPNTGELFF; CDR3 DNA: TGCAGCGTTCCTGCCGGACCGGGACAGGGAGTCCCAAACACCGGGGAGCTGTTTTTT; clone size: -; D gene: TRBD1; J gene: TRBJ2-2; V gene: TRBV29-1
CDR3 protein: CASSPQTGVNTEAFF; CDR3 DNA: TGTGCCAGCAGCCCACAGACAGGAGTGAACACTGAAGCTTTCTTT; clone size: -; D gene: -; J gene: TRBJ1-1; V gene: TRBV7-3
CDR3 protein: CASSPWTGGTGGAFF; CDR3 DNA: TGTGCCAGCAGCCCCTGGACAGGGGGCACGGGGGGAGCTTTCTTT; clone size: -; D gene: TRBD1; J gene: TRBJ1-1; V gene: TRBV27
CDR3 protein: CASSPGHDAEAFF; CDR3 DNA: TGTGCCAGCAGCCCCGGACACGATGCGGAAGCTTTCTTT; clone size: once; D gene: -; J gene: TRBJ1-1; V gene: TRBV14
CDR3 protein: CATTGVGAPTYGYTF; CDR3 DNA: TGTGCCACCACAGGGGTAGGAGCCCCAACCTATGGCTACACCTTC; clone size: -; D gene: TRBD1; J gene: TRBJ1-2; V gene: TRBV6-1
CDR3 protein: CASHPGSTNEKLFF; CDR3 DNA: TGTGCCAGCCACCCGGGGTCGACTAATGAAAAACTGTTTTTT; clone size: -; D gene: -; J gene: TRBJ1-4; V gene: TRBV6-1
CDR3 protein: CASAPGTGGEQYF; CDR3 DNA: TGTGCCAGCGCACCTGGGACAGGGGGGGAGCAGTACTTC; clone size: -; D gene: TRBD1; J gene: TRBJ2-5; V gene: TRBV11-2
CDR3 protein: CATWGTAVGPQHF; CDR3 DNA: TGTGCCACCTGGGGGACAGCCGTGGGGCCCCAGCATTTT; clone size: few; D gene: TRBD1; J gene: TRBJ1-5; V gene: TRBV6-1
CDR3 protein: CASSDQGQSPYGYTF; CDR3 DNA: TGTGCCAGCAGCGACCAAGGACAAAGCCCCTATGGCTACACCTTC; clone size: -; D gene: -; J gene: TRBJ1-2; V gene: TRBV6-1
CDR3 protein: CASSVGGSGANVLTF; CDR3 DNA: TGTGCCAGCAGCGTAGGAGGCTCTGGGGCCAACGTCCTGACTTTC; clone size: -; D gene: -; J gene: TRBJ2-6; V gene: TRBV9
CDR3 protein: CASSPPDRDSYGYTF; CDR3 DNA: TGTGCCAGCTCACCACCGGACAGGGACAGCTATGGCTACACCTTC; clone size: -; D gene: TRBD1; J gene: TRBJ1-2; V gene: TRBV18
CDR3 protein: CASSEGAGFGYTF; CDR3 DNA: TGTGCCAGCAGTGAAGGTGCGGGGTTCGGCTACACCTTC; clone size: few; D gene: -; J gene: TRBJ1-2; V gene: TRBV6-1
CDR3 protein: CAISESDRGNTEAFF; CDR3 DNA: TGTGCCATCAGTGAGTCGGACAGGGGGAACACTGAAGCTTTCTTT; clone size: -; D gene: TRBD1; J gene: TRBJ1-1; V gene: TRBV10-3
CDR3 protein: CASSIGTGGRAYTF; CDR3 DNA: TGTGCCAGTAGTATAGGGACAGGCGGCCGTGCCTACACCTTC; clone size: once; D gene: TRBD1; J gene: TRBJ1-2; V gene: TRBV19
CDR3 protein: CASSGGQGAMSQPQHF; CDR3 DNA: TGTGCCAGCAGCGGGGGACAGGGGGCGATGAGTCAGCCCCAGCATTTT; clone size: -; D gene: TRBD1; J gene: TRBJ1-5; V gene: TRBV9
CDR3 protein: CASSWPGSGNTIYF; CDR3 DNA: TGTGCCAGCAGCTGGCCGGGGTCTGGAAACACCATATATTTT; clone size: once; D gene: -; J gene: TRBJ1-3; V gene: TRBV5-6
CDR3 protein: CASKRGLQETQYF; CDR3 DNA: TGTGCCAGCAAAAGGGGCCTCCAAGAGACCCAGTACTTC; clone size: -; D gene: -; J gene: TRBJ2-5; V gene: TRBV27
CDR3 protein: CASSPGQGGSPLHF; CDR3 DNA: TGCGCCAGCAGTCCGGGACAGGGAGGTTCACCCCTCCACTTT; clone size: -; D gene: TRBD1; J gene: TRBJ1-6; V gene: TRBV10-2
CDR3 protein: CSVVGPRGQTNTEAFF; CDR3 DNA: TGCAGCGTTGTCGGCCCCCGCGGACAGACGAACACTGAAGCTTTCTTT; clone size: -; D gene: -; J gene: TRBJ1-1; V gene: TRBV29-1
CDR3 protein: CASSQGTSGGIYEQYF; CDR3 DNA: TGTGCCAGCAGCCAAGGGACTAGCGGGGGTATTTACGAGCAGTACTTC; clone size: -; D gene: TRBD2; J gene: TRBJ2-7; V gene: TRBV5-4
CDR3 protein: CASRPTGSNEKLFF; CDR3 DNA: TGTGCCAGCAGACCAACAGGGTCTAATGAAAAACTGTTTTTT; clone size: few; D gene: -; J gene: TRBJ1-4; V gene: TRBV6-5
CDR3 protein: CASSPTSGVEQFF; CDR3 DNA: TGCGCCAGCAGCCCGACTAGCGGGGTTGAGCAGTTCTTC; clone size: once; D gene: TRBD2; J gene: TRBJ2-1; V gene: TRBV5-1
CDR3 protein: CASSYVSGNSPLHF; CDR3 DNA: TGTGCCAGCAGTTATGTCTCGGGGAATTCACCCCTCCACTTT; clone size: -; D gene: -; J gene: TRBJ1-6; V gene: TRBV6-5
CDR3 protein: CASTTRGTEAFF; CDR3 DNA: TGTGCCAGCACCACCCGAGGGACTGAAGCTTTCTTT; clone size: -; D gene: -; J gene: TRBJ1-1; V gene: TRBV11-2
CDR3 protein: CASSIGGYNEQFF; CDR3 DNA: TGCGCCAGCAGCATCGGGGGGTACAATGAGCAGTTCTTC; clone size: -; D gene: TRBD2; J gene: TRBJ2-1; V gene: TRBV5-1
CDR3 protein: CASSEAVGAGGFNTEAFF; CDR3 DNA: TGTGCCAGCAGTGAAGCGGTGGGGGCAGGGGGCTTCAACACTGAAGCTTTCTTT; clone size: few; D gene: TRBD1; J gene: TRBJ1-1; V gene: TRBV6-1
CDR3 protein: CASSFRLAGGTDTQYF; CDR3 DNA: TGTGCCAGCAGCTTCCGACTAGCGGGGGGCACAGATACGCAGTATTTT; clone size: -; D gene: TRBD2; J gene: TRBJ2-3; V gene: TRBV7-3
CDR3 protein: CASSLLDRGDSPLHF; CDR3 DNA: TGTGCCAGCAGCTTACTCGACAGGGGGGATTCACCCCTCCACTTT; clone size: -; D gene: TRBD1; J gene: TRBJ1-6; V gene: TRBV7-2
CDR3 protein: CASSPLDPGQGHEKLFF; CDR3 DNA: TGTGCCAGCTCACCACTAGACCCGGGACAGGGCCATGAAAAACTGTTTTTT; clone size: -; D gene: TRBD1; J gene: TRBJ1-4; V gene: TRBV18
CDR3 protein: CASSQHLGTGTGNTIYF; CDR3 DNA: TGTGCCAGCAGCCAACACCTGGGGACAGGGACTGGAAACACCATATATTTT; clone size: -; D gene: TRBD1; J gene: TRBJ1-3; V gene: TRBV14
CDR3 protein: CASSGGGASSYNSPLHF; CDR3 DNA: TGTGCCAGCAGTGGGGGCGGGGCGAGCTCCTATAATTCACCCCTCCACTTT; clone size: once; D gene: -; J gene: TRBJ1-6; V gene: TRBV6-4
CDR3 protein: CASSLSSTDTQYF; CDR3 DNA: TGTGCCAGCAGCTTAAGTAGCACCGATACGCAGTATTTT; clone size: -; D gene: -; J gene: TRBJ2-3; V gene: TRBV5-8